This entry describes one T cell receptor beta chain. Antigen unknown. A single heparinised blood sample, averaging around 120 mL, was obtained per donor. This record comes from a study of beta chain features in type 1 diabetes. Of the isolated RNA, all was reverse transcribed, and so the sequenced material was expressed TCRB transcripts. Produced via immunoSEQ multiplex PCR; TCRdb's table is partial and in-frame only. Of over 150,000 clones listed, approximately 7.9% are singletons. Germline V lookup: CDR1 SGHTA, CDR2 FQGNSA. V was trimmed by 0 bases and J by 4 bases, leaving 10 bases between them. The CDR3 consists of 15 residues. Study outcomes and limitations: Among patients with Type 1 diabetes, TCRB CDR3s were moderately but significantly shorter in every one of the four CD4+ subsets. Insertion counts at VDJ junctions were lower in type 1 diabetes patients, who also showed more deletions there.

The receptor comes from a young man with type 1 diabetes. This chain links TRBV7-2 with TRBJ1-3, with D perhaps matching TRBD1 (6 bases). Sequences were obtained from central memory CD4+ T cells from blood. CDR3 in DNA: TGTGCCAGCAGCTTAGCGCAGGGGCGCGGAAACACCATATATTTT. Its translation: CASSLAQGRGNTIYF.